The next 16 T cell receptor beta chains were all read from a single sample in a study of OX40 agonist ivuxolimab in advanced cancers. Measured with immunoSEQ multiplex PCR; TCRdb has only the in-frame clones, and not every one. The sample contains about 70,000 clones, 86% of which appear only once. The sequencing used CD4+ or CD8+ T cells sorted from blood, collected in a trial of the OX40 agonist ivuxolimab. Receptors were obtained from an adult with an advanced solid tumor such as melanoma, head and neck, liver or kidney cancer.

The chain uses TRBV28 and TRBJ1-4; D is perhaps TRBD1 (6 bases). The CDR3 contains 16 residues. Germline V gene lookup returns CDR1 MDHEN and CDR2 SYDVKM. Trimming shortened V by 10 bases and J by 3 bases, and 21 bases separated the two germline ends. As DNA, the CDR3 is TGTGCCACCCTAGGACAGCTGATAGCGGCTAATGAAAAACTGTTTTTT. Its protein product is CATLGQLIAANEKLFF.

The chain couples TRBV27 to TRBJ1-2; D is possibly TRBD1 (5 bases). Germline loops: CDR1 MNHEY, CDR2 SMNVEV (reference sequence). The CDR3 consists of 15 residues. V lost 0 bases, J lost 4 bases, and 12 bases lay in between. CDR3 sequence: CASSLSPPGLYGYTF. The CDR3 DNA sequence: TGTGCCAGCAGTTTATCCCCCCCGGGACTCTATGGCTACACCTTC.

The rearrangement joins TRBV11-1 to TRBJ1-5; no firm D call. Germline CDR1 and CDR2: SGHAT and FQDESV (reference sequence). V was pared by 1 base and J by 1 base, with 2 bases between. The CDR3 has 13 amino acids. DNA for the CDR3: TGTGCCAGCAGCTTAGACAGCAATCAGCCCCAGCATTTT. It translates to CASSLDSNQPQHF.

V usage is TRBV7-9 and J usage is TRBJ1-3; tentative D call: TRBD1 (5 bases). The V gene lost 3 bases and the J gene lost 2 bases, with 8 bases spanning the gap. Germline V gene data show CDR1 as SEHNR and CDR2 as FQNEAQ (reference sequence). The CDR3 length is 14 residues. The CDR3 DNA is TGTGCCAGCAGCTTGTTGGGACCTGGAAACACCATATATTTT. As protein: CASSLLGPGNTIYF.

V gene TRBV27 combines with J gene TRBJ2-2, with D unresolved. This CDR3 region has 15 residues. CDR1 is MNHEY, CDR2 SMNVEV, per germline (reference sequence). The V end lost 3 bases, the J end lost 4 bases, and 12 bases lay between the germline ends. CDR3 sequence: CASSFGQWGTGELFF. CDR3 coding DNA: TGTGCCAGCAGTTTTGGGCAGTGGGGCACCGGGGAGCTGTTTTTT.

The chain is built from TRBV7-6 and TRBJ2-1, with no clear D. V lost 3 bases, J lost 3 bases, and 6 bases lay in between. CDR1 and CDR2 from the germline V gene are SGHVS and FNYEAQ. This CDR3 spans 13 amino acids. The CDR3 is CASSFTNYNEQFF. CDR3 DNA sequence: TGTGCCAGCAGCTTCACTAACTACAATGAGCAGTTCTTC.

The rearrangement uses TRBV5-1 and TRBJ1-2; D is ambiguous. This CDR3 comprises 15 residues. The germline V gene has CDR1 SGHRS and CDR2 YFSETQ. V shed 1 base and J shed 8 bases, with 18 bases lying between them. The CDR3 coding sequence is TGCGCCAGCAGCTTGAATGGAGCAGGAGGTAGCGGCTACACCTTC. Its translation: CASSLNGAGGSGYTF. The whole variable domain, filled in from reference TRBV5-1 and TRBJ1-2, reads KAGVTQTPRYLIKTRGQQVTLSCSPISGHRSVSWYQQTPGQGLQFLFEYFSETQRNKGNFPGRFSGRQFSNSRSEMNVSTLELGDSALYLCASSLNGAGGSGYTFGSGTRLTVV.

The chain links TRBV7-2 to TRBJ2-1, with D perhaps TRBD1 (6 bases). V was clipped by 6 bases and J by 6 bases, with 18 bases between them. This CDR3 is 15 amino acids long. CDR1 and CDR2 from the germline V gene are SGHTA and FQGNSA. In nucleotides, the CDR3 is TGTGCCAGCAGACTAGGGTGGGGGCCCTTCAATGAGCAGTTCTTC. It translates to CASRLGWGPFNEQFF.

J is TRBJ1-6 and V is TRBV9; 7 bases match TRBD1. J lost 6 bases, V lost 3 bases, and 9 bases had no gene match. Germline lookup yields CDR1 SGDLS and CDR2 YYNGEE. The CDR3 sequence is 16 residues long. CDR3 sequence reads: CASSAPRGQPNSPLHF. The CDR3 nucleotides read TGTGCCAGCAGCGCCCCCAGGGGACAGCCTAATTCACCCCTCCACTTT.

The sample holds a few counts of this clone. This CDR3 reads CASSPGLANQPQHF. For the CDR3, the DNA is TGTGCCAGCTCACCCGGACTGGCTAATCAGCCCCAGCATTTT. The V and J genes are TRBV18 and TRBJ1-5; unclear D gene. Germline CDR1 is KGHSH and CDR2 is LQKENI. The CDR3 runs 14 residues. Trimming cost V 3 bases and J 4 bases, with 10 bases left between them.

This chain connects TRBV5-6 to TRBJ2-5; D might be TRBD2 (6 bases). The germline gives CDR1 SGHDT, CDR2 YYEEEE. The CDR3 totals 13 residues. The ends were cut back, 6 bases at V and 5 bases at J, with 14 bases in the middle. The DNA of the CDR3 is TGTGCCAGCACCTATCCCCTAGCGGAGACCCAGTACTTC. Its protein product is CASTYPLAETQYF.

The rearrangement uses TRBV30 and TRBJ1-1, with D unresolved. Germline CDR1 and CDR2: GTSNPN and SVGIG (reference sequence). CDR3 length: 13 residues. The V end lost 2 bases, the J end lost 1 base, and 8 bases lay between the germline ends. As DNA, the CDR3 is TGTGCCTGGAGTCGCACCAAGAACACTGAAGCTTTCTTT. Its translation is CAWSRTKNTEAFF.

This chain joins TRBV5-1 and TRBJ1-1; D not resolved. This CDR3 is built from 15 residues. CDR1 and CDR2 (germline): SGHRS, YFSETQ. V was cut by 2 bases and J by 6 bases, with 17 bases left in between. The CDR3 region has the DNA TGCGCCAGCAGCTTAGGACCGACTCGGGAATCTGAAGCTTTCTTT. It yields the protein CASSLGPTRESEAFF.

The chain links TRBV20-1 to TRBJ2-7; D gene unclear. The CDR3 is made up of 11 amino acids. CDR1 DFQATT and CDR2 SNEGSKA come from the germline V gene (reference sequence). V was clipped by 6 bases and J by 5 bases, with 11 bases between them. The CDR3 is CSASRQNEQYF. The CDR3 nucleotides read TGCAGTGCCAGCAGGCAGAACGAGCAGTACTTC.

The rearrangement uses TRBV7-3 and TRBJ2-2, with D hard to call. V gave up 2 bases and J gave up 7 bases, with 5 bases separating them. Per the germline V gene, CDR1 is SGHTA and CDR2 is FQGTGA. This CDR3 comprises 12 residues. The CDR3 DNA follows: TGTGCCAGCAGCTTATACAGCGGGGAGCTGTTTTTT. It yields the protein CASSLYSGELFF.

J is TRBJ1-6 and V is TRBV9, with D tentatively TRBD1 (6 bases). V lost 2 bases to trimming and J lost 7 bases, with 13 bases between them. The CDR3 extends over 15 amino acids. CDR1 is SGDLS and CDR2 is YYNGEE in the germline V gene. The CDR3 region is CASSVGGQRNSPLHF. CDR3 bases: TGTGCCAGCAGCGTGGGGGGGCAGAGAAATTCACCCCTCCACTTT. The whole variable domain, remainder taken from reference TRBV9 and TRBJ1-6, is DSGVTQTPKHLITATGQRVTLRCSPRSGDLSVYWYQQSLDQGLQFLIQYYNGEERAKGNILERFSAQQFPDLHSELNLSSLELGDSALYFCASSVGGQRNSPLHFGNGTRLTVT.